Presented here are 8 T cell receptor beta chains from one specimen sequenced in a study of technical replicates of blood from a few donors. Clones were read by immunoSEQ multiplex PCR, and TCRdb kept only the in-frame ones, dropping some. The sample contains about 94,000 clones, nearly 97% of which appear only once. Sequenced input: T cells isolated from PBMCs. The source of these receptors is a human donor in good health.

Remarks on this clone: Distinct nucleotide sequences in the sample also encode this CDR3. The chain recombines TRBV6-1 with TRBJ1-2; 7 bases match TRBD1. There are 12 residues in the CDR3. Germline values: CDR1 MNHNS, CDR2 SASEGT. V dropped 3 bases and J dropped 5; count of bases not matched to a gene: 0. CDR3 DNA: TGTGCCAGCAGTGACAGGGGGTATGGCTACACCTTC. This sequence encodes CASSDRGYGYTF.

The rearrangement links TRBV10-3 to TRBJ2-7, with D possibly being TRBD1 (5 bases). CDR3 length: 12 amino acids. The V and J ends lost 5 bases and 2 bases respectively, with 7 bases between them. Germline assignment: CDR1 ENHRY and CDR2 SYGVKD. DNA of the CDR3: TGTGCCATCAGTAAGGACACCTACGAGCAGTACTTC. As protein: CAISKDTYEQYF.

The table lists this clone with a count of one. The chain links TRBV27 to TRBJ2-7; 8 positions match TRBD2. The V gene's germline CDR1 is MNHEY and CDR2 SMNVEV (reference sequence). There are 13 residues in the CDR3. The ends lost 4 bases at V and 4 bases at J; junction bases unmatched: 3. This CDR3 is CASSWGTSYEQYF. The CDR3 DNA follows: TGTGCCAGCAGTTGGGGGACTAGTTACGAGCAGTACTTC.

This chain uses TRBV7-3 with TRBJ1-1; D may be TRBD1 (6 bases). The germline V gene has CDR1 SGHTA and CDR2 FQGTGA. This CDR3 contains 12 residues. CDR3 sequence reads: CSGGAGDTEAFF. CDR3 in DNA: TGTTCGGGGGGGGCAGGTGACACTGAAGCTTTCTTT.

The chain carries TRBV18 and TRBJ2-7, with 7 bases identical to TRBD2. The V gene end was trimmed by 6 bases and the J gene end by 1 base; junction bases not matched to a gene: 9. Per germline, CDR1 KGHSH and CDR2 LQKENI. The CDR3 is 15 amino acids. CDR3 DNA sequence: TGTGCCAGCTCCCTCAGACTAGCTGGATCCTACGAGCAGTACTTC. Encoded protein: CASSLRLAGSYEQYF.

The J gene is TRBJ2-1, the V gene TRBV27; a weak D match, TRBD1 (6 bases). Germline V gene data show CDR1 as MNHEY and CDR2 as SMNVEV (reference sequence). This CDR3 spans 14 amino acids. Trimming removed 0 bases from V and 7 bases from J, with 10 bases in between. For the CDR3, the DNA is TGTGCCAGCAGTTTATCTAGACAGGTGAATGAGCAGTTCTTC. It translates to CASSLSRQVNEQFF.

This chain uses TRBV7-9 with TRBJ2-3, with 8 bases fitting TRBD1. This CDR3 has 16 residues. V lost 7 bases to trimming and J lost 3 bases; unmatched junction nucleotides: 12. Germline assignment: CDR1 SEHNR and CDR2 FQNEAQ (reference sequence). CDR3 sequence (DNA): TGTGCCAGCACCGAAATCCGGACAGGGCTGACAGATACGCAGTATTTT. Protein: CASTEIRTGLTDTQYF.

The chain uses TRBV19 and TRBJ1-6, with 8 bases aligning to TRBD1. Trimming cost V 5 bases and J 5 bases; bases outside gene matches: 14. The CDR3 is 18 residues long. The germline CDR1 and CDR2 sequences are LNHDA and SQIVND (reference sequence). The CDR3 loop is CASSRTGRGVKDNSPLHF. CDR3 DNA sequence: TGTGCCAGTAGTCGGACAGGGAGAGGGGTTAAGGATAATTCACCCCTCCACTTT.